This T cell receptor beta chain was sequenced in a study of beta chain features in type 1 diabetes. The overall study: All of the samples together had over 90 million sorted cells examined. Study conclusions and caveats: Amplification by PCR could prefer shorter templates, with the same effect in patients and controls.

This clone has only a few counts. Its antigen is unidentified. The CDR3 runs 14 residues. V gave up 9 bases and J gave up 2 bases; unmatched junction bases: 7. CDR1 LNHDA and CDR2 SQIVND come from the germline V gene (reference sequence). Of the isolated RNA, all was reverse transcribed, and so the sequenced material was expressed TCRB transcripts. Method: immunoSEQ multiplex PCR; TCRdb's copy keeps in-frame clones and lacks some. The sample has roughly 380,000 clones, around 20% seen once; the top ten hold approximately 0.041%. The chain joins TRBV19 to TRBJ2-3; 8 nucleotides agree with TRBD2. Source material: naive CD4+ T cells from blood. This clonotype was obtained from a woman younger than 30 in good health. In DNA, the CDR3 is TGTGCCAGCAGAACTAGCGGCCTCACAGATACGCAGTATTTT. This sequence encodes CASRTSGLTDTQYF.